Listed below are T cell receptor beta chains from one sample, sequenced in a study of T cell repertoires in cytomegalovirus infection. TCRdb analysed the reads with MiXCR anew, one entry per CDR3 protein. The repertoire consists of approximately 500,000 distinct CDR3 sequences, with more than 15% occurring once and the leading ten covering 20% to 30%. The sequenced sample consisted of CD8+ T cells from PBMCs. These receptors were collected from a human donor in good health (CMV status not recorded). Some clones in this sample may be carry-over from other donors' samples. The CDR3 runs from the conserved cysteine through the conserved F or W. D genes are given only for firm matches. The size entry is marked missing in some rows and otherwise reads once, few, many or a size class.

d_call: .
v_call: TRBV6-6
j_call: TRBJ2-7
clone_size: .
cdr3_length: 13
cdr3_aa: CASSYTIDYEQYF
cdr3_nt: TGTGCCAGCAGTTACACAATAGACTACGAGCAGTACTTC

d_call: TRBD1
v_call: TRBV27
j_call: TRBJ1-6
clone_size: many
cdr3_length: 15
cdr3_aa: CASSLTGQGSSPLHF
cdr3_nt: TGTGCCAGCAGTCTCACGGGACAGGGGAGTTCACCCCTCCACTTT

d_call: .
v_call: TRBV28
j_call: TRBJ2-3
clone_size: few
cdr3_length: 13
cdr3_aa: CASRDGVTDTQYF
cdr3_nt: TGTGCCAGCAGGGACGGCGTCACAGATACGCAGTATTTT

d_call: .
v_call: TRBV19
j_call: TRBJ1-1
clone_size: few
cdr3_length: 16
cdr3_aa: CASRYGQYAPVTEAFF
cdr3_nt: TGTGCCAGTAGGTATGGGCAGTATGCACCGGTGACTGAAGCTTTCTTT

d_call: TRBD1
v_call: TRBV6-5
j_call: TRBJ2-7
clone_size: few
cdr3_length: 16
cdr3_aa: CASSYYPGQHSYEQYF
cdr3_nt: TGTGCCAGCAGTTACTATCCGGGACAGCACTCCTACGAGCAGTACTTC

d_call: TRBD2
v_call: TRBV12-3/TRBV12-4
j_call: TRBJ2-3
clone_size: .
cdr3_length: 15
cdr3_aa: CASSLAGGREYTQYF
cdr3_nt: TGTGCCAGCAGTTTGGCTGGCGGGAGGGAATATACGCAGTATTTT

d_call: TRBD2
v_call: TRBV20-1
j_call: TRBJ2-1
clone_size: few
cdr3_length: 14
cdr3_aa: CSARGEAGGNEQFF
cdr3_nt: TGCAGTGCTAGAGGGGAAGCGGGAGGAAATGAGCAGTTCTTC

d_call: TRBD2
v_call: TRBV4-2
j_call: TRBJ2-1
clone_size: .
cdr3_length: 15
cdr3_aa: CASSPGLAGGPEQFF
cdr3_nt: TGTGCCAGCAGCCCCGGACTAGCGGGAGGGCCTGAGCAGTTCTTC

d_call: TRBD1
v_call: TRBV5-6
j_call: TRBJ1-2
clone_size: few
cdr3_length: 15
cdr3_aa: CASSRDRDDNYGYTF
cdr3_nt: TGTGCCAGCAGCCGTGACAGGGACGATAACTATGGCTACACCTTC

d_call: TRBD1
v_call: TRBV10-3
j_call: TRBJ1-2
clone_size: many
cdr3_length: 14
cdr3_aa: CAISTDRVVYGYTF
cdr3_nt: TGTGCCATCAGCACGGACAGGGTGGTCTATGGCTACACCTTC

d_call: .
v_call: TRBV30
j_call: TRBJ1-5
clone_size: .
cdr3_length: 13
cdr3_aa: CAWSADVNQPQHF
cdr3_nt: TGTGCCTGGAGTGCCGACGTTAATCAGCCCCAGCATTTT

d_call: .
v_call: TRBV20-1
j_call: TRBJ2-4
clone_size: .
cdr3_length: 11
cdr3_aa: CSAGDSNIQYF
cdr3_nt: TGCAGTGCTGGGGACTCAAACATTCAGTACTTC

d_call: TRBD1
v_call: TRBV10-3
j_call: TRBJ1-5
clone_size: few
cdr3_length: 15
cdr3_aa: CAISGGTGENQPQHF
cdr3_nt: TGTGCCATCAGTGGGGGGACAGGGGAGAATCAGCCCCAGCATTTT

d_call: .
v_call: TRBV7-8
j_call: TRBJ1-4
clone_size: many
cdr3_length: 15
cdr3_aa: CASSADTSTNEKLFF
cdr3_nt: TGTGCCAGCAGCGCGGACACTTCAACTAATGAAAAACTGTTTTTT

d_call: TRBD1
v_call: TRBV7-8
j_call: TRBJ1-1
clone_size: many
cdr3_length: 19
cdr3_aa: CASSLRKAWTGPIHTEAFF
cdr3_nt: TGTGCCAGCAGCTTAAGAAAAGCTTGGACAGGCCCGATACACACTGAAGCTTTCTTT